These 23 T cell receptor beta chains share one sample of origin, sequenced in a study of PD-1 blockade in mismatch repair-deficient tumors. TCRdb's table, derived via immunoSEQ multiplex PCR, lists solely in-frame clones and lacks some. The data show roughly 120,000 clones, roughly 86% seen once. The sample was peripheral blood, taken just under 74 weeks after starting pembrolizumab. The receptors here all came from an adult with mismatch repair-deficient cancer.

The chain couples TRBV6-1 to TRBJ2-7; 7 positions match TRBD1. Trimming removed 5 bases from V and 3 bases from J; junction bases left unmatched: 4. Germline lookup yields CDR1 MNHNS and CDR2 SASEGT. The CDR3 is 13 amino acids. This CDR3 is CASSLTGYYEQYF. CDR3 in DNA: TGTGCCAGCAGTCTGACAGGGTACTACGAGCAGTACTTC.

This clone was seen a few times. CDR3 bases: TGCGCCACCATGACAGGGGTTGGGGTATACAATGAGCAGTTCTTC. Protein product: CATMTGVGVYNEQFF. The chain recombines TRBV5-1 with TRBJ2-1; 8 nucleotides agree with TRBD1. This CDR3 contains 15 residues. CDR1 and CDR2 from the germline V gene are SGHRS and YFSETQ. With 9 bases clipped from V and 4 bases from J, the junction kept 12 bases outside the gene matches.

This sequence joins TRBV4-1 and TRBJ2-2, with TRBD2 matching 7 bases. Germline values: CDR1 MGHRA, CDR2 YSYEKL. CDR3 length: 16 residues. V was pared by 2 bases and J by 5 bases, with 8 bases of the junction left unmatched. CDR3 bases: TGCGCCAGCAGCCAACCCCTCGGGAGGATGACCGGGGAGCTGTTTTTT. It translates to CASSQPLGRMTGELFF.

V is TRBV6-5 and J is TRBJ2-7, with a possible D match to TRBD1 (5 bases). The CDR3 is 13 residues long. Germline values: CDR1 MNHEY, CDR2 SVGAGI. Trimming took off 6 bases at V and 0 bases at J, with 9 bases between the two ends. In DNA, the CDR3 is TGTGCCAGCAGAGGGGTTAGCTCCTACGAGCAGTACTTC. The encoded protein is CASRGVSSYEQYF.

CDR3 nucleotides: TGTGCCAGCAGCTTAGTCCTCGGGACCAATGAGCAGTTCTTC. Amino acids: CASSLVLGTNEQFF. The V and J genes are TRBV11-2 and TRBJ2-1, with D perhaps TRBD1 or TRBD2 (5 bases each). This CDR3 spans 14 amino acids. V gave up 1 base and J gave up 6 bases, with 10 bases separating them. From germline, CDR1 is SGHAT and CDR2 FQNNGV.

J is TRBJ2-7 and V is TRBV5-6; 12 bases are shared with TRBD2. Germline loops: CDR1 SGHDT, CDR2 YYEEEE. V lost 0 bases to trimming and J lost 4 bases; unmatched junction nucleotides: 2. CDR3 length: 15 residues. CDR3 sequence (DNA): TGTGCCAGCAGCTTGGGACTAGCGGGGGTATACGAGCAGTACTTC. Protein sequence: CASSLGLAGVYEQYF. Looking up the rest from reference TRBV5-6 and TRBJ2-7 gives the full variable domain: DAGVTQSPTHLIKTRGQQVTLRCSPKSGHDTVSWYQQALGQGPQFIFQYYEEEERQRGNFPDRFSGHQFPNYSSELNVNALLLGDSALYLCASSLGLAGVYEQYFGPGTRLTVT.

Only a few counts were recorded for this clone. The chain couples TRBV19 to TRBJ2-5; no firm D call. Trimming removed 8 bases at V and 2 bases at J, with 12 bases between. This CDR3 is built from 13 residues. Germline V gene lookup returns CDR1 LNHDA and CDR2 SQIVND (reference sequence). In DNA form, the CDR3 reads TGTGCCAGTTCTACGTCTAGACAAGAGACCCAGTACTTC. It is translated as CASSTSRQETQYF.

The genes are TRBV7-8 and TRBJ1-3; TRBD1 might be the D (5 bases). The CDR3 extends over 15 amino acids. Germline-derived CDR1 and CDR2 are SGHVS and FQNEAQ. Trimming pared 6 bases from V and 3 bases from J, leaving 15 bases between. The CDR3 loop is CASRASQGVGNTIYF. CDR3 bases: TGTGCCAGCAGAGCAAGCCAGGGTGTTGGAAACACCATATATTTT.

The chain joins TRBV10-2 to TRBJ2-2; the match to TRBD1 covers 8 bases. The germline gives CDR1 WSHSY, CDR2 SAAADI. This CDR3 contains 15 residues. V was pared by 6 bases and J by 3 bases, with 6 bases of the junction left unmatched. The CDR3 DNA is TGCGCCAGCAGCCCCCGGGACAGGTACACCGGGGAGCTGTTTTTT. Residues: CASSPRDRYTGELFF.

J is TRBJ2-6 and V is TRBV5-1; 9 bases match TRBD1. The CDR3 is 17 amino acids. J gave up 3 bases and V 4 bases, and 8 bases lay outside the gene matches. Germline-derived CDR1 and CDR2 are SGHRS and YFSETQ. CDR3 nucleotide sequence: TGCGCCAGCAGCCCCGCCGGGACAGGGATTGGGGCCAACGTCCTGACTTTC. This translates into CASSPAGTGIGANVLTF.

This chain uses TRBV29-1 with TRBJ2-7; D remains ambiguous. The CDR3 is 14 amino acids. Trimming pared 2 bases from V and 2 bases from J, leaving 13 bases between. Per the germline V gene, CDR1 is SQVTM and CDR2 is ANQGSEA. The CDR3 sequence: CSVETSGKTYEQYF. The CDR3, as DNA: TGCAGCGTTGAAACCTCTGGGAAGACCTACGAGCAGTACTTC.

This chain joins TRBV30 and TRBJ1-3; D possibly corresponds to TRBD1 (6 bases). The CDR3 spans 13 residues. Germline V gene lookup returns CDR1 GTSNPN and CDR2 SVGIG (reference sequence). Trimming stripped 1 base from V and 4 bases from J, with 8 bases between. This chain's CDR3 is CAWSADRGNTIYF. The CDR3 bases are TGTGCCTGGAGTGCAGACAGGGGAAACACCATATATTTT.

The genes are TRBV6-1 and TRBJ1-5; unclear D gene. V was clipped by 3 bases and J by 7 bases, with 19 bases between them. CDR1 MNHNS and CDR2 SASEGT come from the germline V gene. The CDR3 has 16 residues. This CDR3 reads CASSDIWERRLQPQHF. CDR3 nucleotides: TGTGCCAGCAGTGATATTTGGGAGAGGAGACTCCAGCCCCAGCATTTT.

This CDR3 reads CASSVSGAQETQYF. CDR3 DNA: TGTGCCAGCAGCGTTAGCGGAGCCCAAGAGACCCAGTACTTC. The chain employs TRBV9 and TRBJ2-5, with TRBD2 as a possible D gene (6 bases). The CDR3 spans 14 residues. Deletions cut 2 bases from V and 1 base from J, with 9 bases between. Germline V gene data show CDR1 as SGDLS and CDR2 as YYNGEE.

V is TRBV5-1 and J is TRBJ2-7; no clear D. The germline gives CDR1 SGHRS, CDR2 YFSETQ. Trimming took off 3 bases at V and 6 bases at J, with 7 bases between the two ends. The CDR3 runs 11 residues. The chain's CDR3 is CASSSDVEQYF. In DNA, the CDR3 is TGCGCCAGCAGCTCGGACGTCGAGCAGTACTTC. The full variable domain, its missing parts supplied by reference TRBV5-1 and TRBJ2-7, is KAGVTQTPRYLIKTRGQQVTLSCSPISGHRSVSWYQQTPGQGLQFLFEYFSETQRNKGNFPGRFSGRQFSNSRSEMNVSTLELGDSALYLCASSSDVEQYFGPGTRLTVT.

The CDR3 nucleotides read TGCAGCGTTGGCCGGGACACTTACAATGAGCAGTTCTTC. Encoded protein: CSVGRDTYNEQFF. The rearrangement uses TRBV29-1 and TRBJ2-1; D might be TRBD1 (6 bases). Per germline, CDR1 SQVTM and CDR2 ANQGSEA. The CDR3 length is 13 residues. Trimming shortened V by 4 bases and J by 4 bases, and 11 bases separated the two germline ends.

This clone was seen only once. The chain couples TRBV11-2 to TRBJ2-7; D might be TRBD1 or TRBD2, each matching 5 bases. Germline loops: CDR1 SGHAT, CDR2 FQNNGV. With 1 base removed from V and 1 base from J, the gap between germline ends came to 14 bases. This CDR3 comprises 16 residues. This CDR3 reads CASSLVGDGGSYEQYF. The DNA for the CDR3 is TGTGCCAGCAGCTTAGTGGGGGACGGTGGGTCCTACGAGCAGTACTTC.

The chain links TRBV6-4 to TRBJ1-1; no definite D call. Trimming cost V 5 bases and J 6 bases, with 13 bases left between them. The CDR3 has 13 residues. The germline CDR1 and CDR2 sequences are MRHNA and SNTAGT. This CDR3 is CASSSTIASEAFF. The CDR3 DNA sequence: TGTGCCAGCAGTTCTACTATAGCCTCTGAAGCTTTCTTT.

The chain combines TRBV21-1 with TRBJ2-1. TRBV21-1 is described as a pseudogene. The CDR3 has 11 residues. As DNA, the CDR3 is TGTGCCAGCAGCAAGTACAATGAGCAGTTCTTC. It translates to CASSKYNEQFF.

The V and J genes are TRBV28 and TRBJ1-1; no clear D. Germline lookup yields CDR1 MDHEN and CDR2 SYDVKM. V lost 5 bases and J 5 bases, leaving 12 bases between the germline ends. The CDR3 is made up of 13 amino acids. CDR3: CASSNGRWTEAFF. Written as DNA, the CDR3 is TGTGCCAGCAGTAACGGGCGATGGACTGAAGCTTTCTTT.

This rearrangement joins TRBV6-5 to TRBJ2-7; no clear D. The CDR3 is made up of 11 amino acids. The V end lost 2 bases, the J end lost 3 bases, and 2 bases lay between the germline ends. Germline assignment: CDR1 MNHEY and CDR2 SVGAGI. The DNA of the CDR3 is TGTGCCAGCAGTTACATCTACGAGCAGTACTTC. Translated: CASSYIYEQYF.

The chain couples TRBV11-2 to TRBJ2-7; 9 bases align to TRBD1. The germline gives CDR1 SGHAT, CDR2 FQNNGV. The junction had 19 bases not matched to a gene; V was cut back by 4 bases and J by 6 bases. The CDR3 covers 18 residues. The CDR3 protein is CASSSVALFGTGSIEQYF. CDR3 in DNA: TGTGCCAGCAGCTCCGTAGCCTTATTCGGGACAGGGTCAATCGAGCAGTACTTC.

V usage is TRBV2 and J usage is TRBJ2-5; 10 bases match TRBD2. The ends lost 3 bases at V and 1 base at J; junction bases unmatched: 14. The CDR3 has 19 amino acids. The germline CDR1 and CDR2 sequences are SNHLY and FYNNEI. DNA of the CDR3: TGTGCCAGCAGTGATTTTCATCAACGTTCTAGCGGGAGCCAAGAGACCCAGTACTTC. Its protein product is CASSDFHQRSSGSQETQYF.